Listed here are 22 T cell receptor beta chains from one sample, sequenced in a study of blood T cell repertoires in COVID-19. Profiling relied on immunoSEQ multiplex PCR, and the TCRdb table lists in-frame clones only, not all of them. Of 60,000 to 70,000 clones listed, 65% to 90% are singletons. Sample: peripheral blood. These TCRs come from a woman between 55 and 75 years old with acute or convalescent COVID-19.

CDR3 sequence: CASSLTRQEVNTEAFF. In DNA, the CDR3 is TGTGCCAGCAGCTTAACGAGACAGGAGGTTAACACTGAAGCTTTCTTT. The chain uses TRBV7-3 and TRBJ1-1; a possible D gene is TRBD1 (6 bases). Trimming stripped 0 bases from V and 2 bases from J, with 13 bases between. The germline V gene encodes CDR1 SGHTA and CDR2 FQGTGA. This CDR3 is built from 16 residues.

The V and J genes are TRBV2 and TRBJ1-3; weak D call: TRBD1 (6 bases). The CDR3 consists of 16 residues. V gave up 4 bases and J gave up 4 bases, with 17 bases separating them. Germline loops: CDR1 SNHLY, CDR2 FYNNEI. CDR3 nucleotide sequence: TGTGCCAGCAGTGTACTCAGTGGGACACTCGGAAACACCATATATTTT. Its translation: CASSVLSGTLGNTIYF.

The chain joins TRBV27 to TRBJ1-1; 11 bases line up with TRBD1. Germline V CDR1 and CDR2: MNHEY, SMNVEV (reference sequence). CDR3 length equals 16 residues. V gave up 4 bases and J gave up 5 bases; unmatched junction bases: 9. CDR3 sequence: CASSSTGTGGRTEAFF. CDR3 bases: TGTGCCAGCAGTTCCACCGGGACAGGGGGTAGGACTGAAGCTTTCTTT.

This clone was observed once. The chain's CDR3 is CASSLLAGGLADTQYF. DNA for the CDR3: TGTGCCAGCAGCTTGCTAGCGGGGGGGCTCGCAGATACGCAGTATTTT. The chain recombines TRBV5-6 with TRBJ2-3; TRBD2 aligns across 12 bases. Germline CDR1 reads SGHDT; CDR2 reads YYEEEE. The CDR3 is 16 residues long. V trimming: 1 base; J trimming: 4 bases; junction bases outside the gene matches: 4.

The V and J genes are TRBV2 and TRBJ2-3; 7 nucleotides agree with TRBD2. V lost 7 bases, J lost 3 bases, and 16 bases stayed unmatched. The germline gives CDR1 SNHLY, CDR2 FYNNEI. The CDR3 extends over 17 amino acids. The CDR3 bases are TGTGCCAGCATCCGGGGGGTCTACCGACCCAGAACAGATACGCAGTATTTT. Translation gives CASIRGVYRPRTDTQYF.

This chain links TRBV5-4 with TRBJ2-7; tentative D call: TRBD1 (6 bases). This CDR3 contains 16 residues. V was cut by 1 base and J by 2 bases, with 16 bases left in between. Germline V gene data show CDR1 as SGHNT and CDR2 as YYREEE (reference sequence). For the CDR3, the DNA is TGTGCCAGCAGCTTGATGTCCTGGGGGCGGGCCTACGAGCAGTACTTC. This sequence encodes CASSLMSWGRAYEQYF.

This clone was detected only a few times. The gene calls are TRBV7-9 and TRBJ1-2, with D possibly TRBD1 on 5 matching bases. This CDR3 spans 14 amino acids. Trimming pared 8 bases from V and 2 bases from J, leaving 15 bases between. Germline V CDR1 and CDR2: SEHNR, FQNEAQ (reference sequence). CDR3 DNA: TGTGCCAGCGAGGCGGGGCGGATCAACTATGGCTACACCTTC. Encoded protein: CASEAGRINYGYTF.

This chain joins TRBV30 and TRBJ1-3, with 10 bases fitting TRBD1. This CDR3 contains 16 residues. V dropped 2 bases and J dropped 0; count of bases not matched to a gene: 4. Germline CDR1 is GTSNPN and CDR2 is SVGIG (reference sequence). In DNA, the CDR3 is TGTGCCTGGAGTCTGACAGGGGGCGTCTCTGGAAACACCATATATTTT. It encodes CAWSLTGGVSGNTIYF. Combining the CDR3 with reference TRBV30 and TRBJ1-3 gives the whole variable domain SQTIHQWPATLVQPVGSPLSLECTVEGTSNPNLYWYRQAAGRGLQLLFYSVGIGQISSEVPQNLSASRPQDRQFILSSKKLLLSDSGFYLCAWSLTGGVSGNTIYFGEGSWLTVV.

This clone was seen a few times. V is TRBV28 and J is TRBJ1-2; 11 nucleotides align to TRBD1. The V and J ends lost 6 bases and 5 bases, in that order; junction bases with no gene match: 11. Germline values: CDR1 MDHEN, CDR2 SYDVKM. The length of the CDR3 is 16 residues. The CDR3 DNA sequence: TGTGCCAGCAGCTATACCCGGACAGGGGGCTCGTATGGCTACACCTTC. Encoded protein: CASSYTRTGGSYGYTF.

The chain couples TRBV5-1 to TRBJ2-3; D unresolved. V lost 5 bases to trimming and J lost 2 bases, with 12 bases between them. The CDR3 covers 14 residues. The V gene's germline CDR1 is SGHRS and CDR2 YFSETQ. In DNA form, the CDR3 reads TGCGCCAGCAGTTTGCGCGGAAACACAGATACGCAGTATTTT. Translated, it gives CASSLRGNTDTQYF.

V and J are TRBV6-1 and TRBJ2-7; D call uncertain. Germline V gives CDR1 MNHNS, CDR2 SASEGT. The CDR3 extends over 12 amino acids. The ends were cut back, 2 bases at V and 3 bases at J, with 5 bases in the middle. The CDR3 loop is CASSEHGYEQYF. In DNA form, the CDR3 reads TGTGCCAGCAGTGAACACGGCTACGAGCAGTACTTC.

This sequence joins TRBV2 and TRBJ2-5; weak D call: TRBD1 (6 bases). The ends were cut back, 5 bases at V and 5 bases at J, with 15 bases in the middle. The CDR3 sequence is 14 residues long. CDR1 and CDR2 from the germline V gene are SNHLY and FYNNEI. The CDR3 here is CASSLTGSSETQYF. DNA for the CDR3: TGTGCCAGCAGTTTGACAGGATCTTCGGAGACCCAGTACTTC.

V usage is TRBV6-5 and J usage is TRBJ1-2; 9 bases line up with TRBD1. CDR1 is MNHEY and CDR2 is SVGAGI in the germline V gene. With 6 bases clipped from V and 7 bases from J, the junction kept 9 bases outside the gene matches. This CDR3 comprises 14 residues. CDR3 loop: CASRPRDRAAGYTF. The CDR3 DNA sequence: TGTGCCAGCAGGCCCCGGGACAGGGCCGCTGGCTACACCTTC.

V is TRBV5-1 and J is TRBJ2-1; 10 bases agree with TRBD2. This CDR3 has 15 residues. Trimming took 0 bases from V and 9 from J; bases not matched to a gene: 6. CDR1 SGHRS and CDR2 YFSETQ come from the germline V gene. The CDR3 loop reads CASSLAASGGAEQFF. CDR3 in DNA: TGCGCCAGCAGCTTGGCGGCTAGCGGGGGTGCTGAGCAGTTCTTC.

The chain recombines TRBV5-5 with TRBJ1-2, with D perhaps matching TRBD1 (5 bases). Germline CDR1 reads SGHKS; CDR2 reads YYEKEE (reference sequence). This CDR3 region has 16 residues. V was trimmed by 4 bases and J by 3 bases, leaving 19 bases between them. For the CDR3, the DNA is TGTGCCAGCAGCCAGGGTCCAGACCCCACCTACTATGGCTACACCTTC. Encoded protein: CASSQGPDPTYYGYTF.

This chain connects TRBV27 to TRBJ2-1, with 12 bases aligning to TRBD2. Germline lookup yields CDR1 MNHEY and CDR2 SMNVEV (reference sequence). The CDR3 consists of 18 residues. J lost 0 bases, V lost 6 bases, and 9 bases had no gene match. CDR3 in amino acids: CASRPGLAGISSYNEQFF. The CDR3 bases are TGTGCCAGCAGACCAGGACTAGCGGGGATCAGCTCCTACAATGAGCAGTTCTTC.

V and J are TRBV14 and TRBJ1-2; D is undetermined. Germline V CDR1 and CDR2: SGHDN, FVKESK. The CDR3 loop spans 13 amino acids. Trimming took off 4 bases at V and 7 bases at J, with 13 bases between the two ends. CDR3 sequence: CASSRVPGSGYTF. The DNA for the CDR3 is TGTGCCAGCAGCCGAGTGCCCGGTTCTGGCTACACCTTC.

This rearrangement joins TRBV9 to TRBJ1-3; TRBD1 aligns across 9 bases. V lost 0 bases and J lost 4; bases outside the gene matches: 5. The V gene's germline CDR1 is SGDLS and CDR2 YYNGEE. The CDR3 loop spans 16 amino acids. The CDR3 spells CASSVAQGTGGNTIYF. In nucleotides, the CDR3 is TGTGCCAGCAGCGTAGCGCAAGGGACAGGGGGAAACACCATATATTTT.

In DNA, the CDR3 is TGTGCCAGCAGTAGACAGGGAAGGGAGGGAAACACCATATATTTT. Its protein is CASSRQGREGNTIYF. The chain recombines TRBV6-6 with TRBJ1-3; the match to TRBD1 covers 7 bases. Trimming at V came to 5 bases and at J to 4 bases, leaving 8 bases not matched to a gene. Per the germline V gene, CDR1 is MNHNY and CDR2 is SVGAGI (reference sequence). The CDR3 loop spans 15 amino acids.

The J gene is TRBJ1-1, the V gene TRBV7-9; 10 bases are a match to TRBD1. V dropped 4 bases and J dropped 5; count of bases not matched to a gene: 4. The length of the CDR3 is 14 residues. The germline V gene has CDR1 SEHNR and CDR2 FQNEAQ (reference sequence). The CDR3 sequence is CASSSPGQGTEAFF. The CDR3 DNA reads as TGTGCCAGCAGCTCCCCGGGACAGGGGACTGAAGCTTTCTTT.

This chain uses TRBV6-2 or TRBV6-3 with TRBJ2-3; D is perhaps TRBD2 (6 bases). The V end lost 2 bases, the J end lost 4 bases, and 16 bases lay between the germline ends. Germline V gives CDR1 MNHEY, CDR2 SVGEGT. The CDR3 length is 16 residues. The CDR3 sequence is CASSYGLRRGADTQYF. In nucleotides, the CDR3 is TGTGCCAGCAGTTACGGGCTGAGGAGGGGTGCAGATACGCAGTATTTT.

The chain is built from TRBV5-1 and TRBJ1-2, with TRBD1 identical over 8 bases. The V segment lost 0 bases and the J segment 8 bases; nucleotides outside the gene matches: 9. The CDR3 contains 15 residues. The germline CDR1 and CDR2 sequences are SGHRS and YFSETQ. The CDR3 region is CASSLEGRGRRGYTF. CDR3 nucleotides: TGCGCCAGCAGCTTGGAAGGCAGGGGGCGTCGGGGCTACACCTTC.